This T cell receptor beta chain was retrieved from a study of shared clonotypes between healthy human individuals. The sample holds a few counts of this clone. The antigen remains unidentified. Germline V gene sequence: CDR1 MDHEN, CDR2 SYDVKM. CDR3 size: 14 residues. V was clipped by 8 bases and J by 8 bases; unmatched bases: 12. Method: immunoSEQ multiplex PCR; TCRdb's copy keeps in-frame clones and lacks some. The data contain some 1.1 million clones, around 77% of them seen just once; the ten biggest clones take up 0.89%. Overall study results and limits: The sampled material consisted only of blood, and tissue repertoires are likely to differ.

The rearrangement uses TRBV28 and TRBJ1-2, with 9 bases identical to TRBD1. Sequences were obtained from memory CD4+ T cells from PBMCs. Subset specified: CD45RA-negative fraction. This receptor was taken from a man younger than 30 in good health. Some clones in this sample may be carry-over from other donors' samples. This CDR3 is CASQLTGGEKGYTF. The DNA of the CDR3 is TGTGCCAGCCAACTGACAGGGGGAGAGAAGGGCTACACCTTC.